Below, 19 T cell receptor beta chains from the same sample are listed, as sequenced in a study of CD8 T cells in ankylosing spondylitis. Each CDR3 protein gets one entry after TCRdb re-called the 5' RACE reads with MiXCR. Seen here are a few hundred thousand distinct CDR3 sequences, around a tenth observed once, and the top ten hold 8% to 9.5%. The sample comprised blood, either unsorted or a sorted T cell fraction (not recorded which). These receptors all stem from a female donor with ankylosing spondylitis or in good health (not recorded which).

The table lists this clonotype with a few counts. V gene TRBV5-1 combines with J gene TRBJ2-3, with 8 bases identical to TRBD2. The CDR3 covers 15 residues. Germline V gene lookup returns CDR1 SGHRS and CDR2 YFSETQ. V was pared by 3 bases and J by 3 bases, with 6 bases of the junction left unmatched. The CDR3 DNA sequence: TGCGCCAGCAGCTACGGGACTAGTACAACAGATACGCAGTATTTT. Translated: CASSYGTSTTDTQYF. Using reference TRBV5-1 and TRBJ2-3 for the parts outside the CDR3, the full variable domain is KAGVTQTPRYLIKTRGQQVTLSCSPISGHRSVSWYQQTPGQGLQFLFEYFSETQRNKGNFPGRFSGRQFSNSRSEMNVSTLELGDSALYLCASSYGTSTTDTQYFGPGTRLTVL.

This clonotype was seen repeatedly, ten times or more. The rearrangement joins TRBV7-2 to TRBJ2-2; D unresolved. CDR1 SGHTA and CDR2 FQGNSA come from the germline V gene. The CDR3 contains 16 residues. Between the trimmed V and J ends, which lost 2 bases and 1 base, there was a span of 11 bases. CDR3 in DNA: TGTGCCAGCAGCTTAAGGGCGACTTTGAACACCGGGGAGCTGTTTTTT. The encoded protein is CASSLRATLNTGELFF.

This clonotype was seen repeatedly, ten times or more. The V and J genes are TRBV5-1 and TRBJ1-4; D remains ambiguous. Germline V gene data show CDR1 as SGHRS and CDR2 as YFSETQ. Trimming removed 5 bases from V and 0 bases from J, with 14 bases in between. The CDR3 consists of 16 residues. The CDR3 loop reads CASRLSHSATNEKLFF. In DNA form, the CDR3 reads TGCGCCAGCAGACTTTCTCACAGCGCAACTAATGAAAAACTGTTTTTT. Based on the CDR3 plus reference TRBV5-1 and TRBJ1-4, the full variable domain is KAGVTQTPRYLIKTRGQQVTLSCSPISGHRSVSWYQQTPGQGLQFLFEYFSETQRNKGNFPGRFSGRQFSNSRSEMNVSTLELGDSALYLCASRLSHSATNEKLFFGSGTQLSVL.

The table lists this clonotype with many counts. The chain uses TRBV5-1 and TRBJ1-1; 10 positions agree with TRBD1. V was clipped by 4 bases and J by 4 bases; unmatched bases: 7. Germline V gives CDR1 SGHRS, CDR2 YFSETQ. The CDR3 covers 15 residues. CDR3 residues: CASSTRDRGRTEAFF. The CDR3 DNA is TGCGCCAGCAGCACCCGGGACAGGGGTCGCACTGAAGCTTTCTTT.

Notes on this clonotype: Given a much more abundant clone one base away, this may be a read error. The chain links TRBV6-6 to TRBJ2-7; the D gene is possibly TRBD1 (5 bases). Germline-derived CDR1 and CDR2 are MNHNY and SVGAGI (reference sequence). Trimming left V 6 bases short and J 3 bases short, with 6 bases between. CDR3 length equals 11 residues. The CDR3, as DNA: TGTGCCAGCAGACAGGTCTACGAGCAGTACTTC. This codes for CASRQVYEQYF.

This clonotype was picked up many times. The chain combines TRBV6-1 with TRBJ2-7; perhaps TRBD2 as D (5 bases). CDR3 length: 12 residues. The germline gives CDR1 MNHNS, CDR2 SASEGT. V lost 6 bases, J lost 6 bases, and 12 bases lay in between. The CDR3 sequence is CASRPAAFEQYF. The CDR3 bases are TGTGCCAGCAGGCCAGCGGCCTTCGAGCAGTACTTC.

This clonotype was detected ten times or more. The CDR3 nucleotides are TGCAGTGCTAGAGATCCTCCTGAAGCTTTCTTT. Its protein product is CSARDPPEAFF. The chain recombines TRBV20-1 with TRBJ1-1, with D unresolved. Trimming stripped 0 bases from V and 6 bases from J, with 5 bases between. The CDR3 is 11 amino acids. The V gene's germline CDR1 is DFQATT and CDR2 SNEGSKA (reference sequence).

This chain links TRBV7-9 with TRBJ2-3; no reliable D call. The CDR3 extends over 15 amino acids. CDR1 is SEHNR, CDR2 FQNEAQ, per germline (reference sequence). With 4 bases removed from V and 0 bases from J, the gap between germline ends came to 11 bases. The CDR3 DNA follows: TGTGCCAGCAGCTCCAGTCTGGGAAGCACAGATACGCAGTATTTT. It is translated as CASSSSLGSTDTQYF.

This clonotype was counted ten times or more. The rearrangement joins TRBV28 to TRBJ1-5; D uncertain. Looked up from germline, CDR1 is MDHEN and CDR2 is SYDVKM. CDR3 length: 15 amino acids. The V end lost 7 bases, the J end lost 1 base, and 14 bases lay between the germline ends. The CDR3 sequence: CASTLPDRSNQPQHF. DNA for the CDR3: TGTGCCAGCACCCTGCCGGATAGGAGCAATCAGCCCCAGCATTTT.

This clonotype was found many times. The chain combines TRBV28 with TRBJ2-1, with D uncertain. The CDR3 contains 12 residues. Per the germline V gene, CDR1 is MDHEN and CDR2 is SYDVKM. V was trimmed by 6 bases and J by 8 bases, leaving 11 bases between them. CDR3: CASSPKMDEQFF. CDR3 bases: TGTGCCAGCAGCCCCAAAATGGATGAGCAGTTCTTC.

This clonotype has ten or more counts. V usage is TRBV9 and J usage is TRBJ2-3; no reliable D call. This CDR3 is 14 amino acids long. Trimming cost V 2 bases and J 6 bases, with 13 bases left between them. The germline gives CDR1 SGDLS, CDR2 YYNGEE. In DNA, the CDR3 is TGTGCCAGCAGCGTTGCGGCCTTCTCGGATACGCAGTATTTT. Its translation: CASSVAAFSDTQYF.

This clonotype was seen repeatedly, ten times or more. The chain recombines TRBV24-1 with TRBJ2-3; TRBD1 aligns across 9 bases. The CDR3 length is 15 residues. CDR1 and CDR2 from the germline V gene are KGHDR and SFDVKD. Losses at the gene ends were 1 base for V and 9 bases for J; bases not matched to a gene: 7. The DNA of the CDR3 is TGTGCCACCAGTGATTTTTCGGACAGGGGAGGGACGCAGTATTTT. It is translated as CATSDFSDRGGTQYF.

The J gene is TRBJ1-3, the V gene TRBV20-1; 9 positions agree with TRBD1. The CDR3 runs 17 residues. J was trimmed by 3 bases and V by 0 bases; bases with no gene match: 9. CDR1 is DFQATT and CDR2 is SNEGSKA in the germline V gene (reference sequence). DNA of the CDR3: TGCAGTGCTAGAGAGCCCCCCAACAGGGGGCTTGGAAACACCATATATTTT. Translated: CSAREPPNRGLGNTIYF.

This clonotype has at least ten counts. The CDR3 nucleotides are TGCGCCAGCAGCCGAGGAGTAGTACAAGCGTTCAATGAGCAGTTCTTC. The encoded protein is CASSRGVVQAFNEQFF. J is TRBJ2-1 and V is TRBV4-3; unclear D gene. This CDR3 has 16 residues. V lost 4 bases, J lost 6 bases, and 19 bases lay in between. Looked up from germline, CDR1 is LGHNA and CDR2 is YSLEER.

This clonotype was counted ten times or more. J is TRBJ2-1 and V is TRBV5-1; D ambiguous. The CDR3 totals 14 residues. V lost 7 bases and J lost 4, with 15 bases in between. CDR1 is SGHRS, CDR2 YFSETQ, per germline. The CDR3 is CASSAGGNYNEQFF. CDR3 bases: TGCGCCAGCTCAGCAGGTGGCAATTACAATGAGCAGTTCTTC.

The CDR3 here is CATSDPGPRWDEQFF. The CDR3 DNA sequence: TGTGCCACCAGTGACCCGGGTCCTCGGTGGGATGAGCAGTTCTTC. The J gene is TRBJ2-1, the V gene TRBV24-1; D gene unclear. The ends were cut back, 4 bases at V and 8 bases at J, with 17 bases in the middle. The V gene's germline CDR1 is KGHDR and CDR2 SFDVKD. This CDR3 spans 15 amino acids.

This clonotype was counted many times. The CDR3 sequence is CASRTGGAYTIYF. CDR3 sequence (DNA): TGTGCCAGCAGAACAGGGGGCGCATACACCATATATTTT. The V and J genes are TRBV12-3 or TRBV12-4 and TRBJ1-3, with 9 bases identical to TRBD1. The CDR3 is made up of 13 amino acids. V shed 6 bases and J 8 bases; nucleotides not matched to a gene: 5.

This clonotype was seen at least ten times. The chain joins TRBV4-1 to TRBJ1-4; maybe TRBD1 (6 bases). Germline V lookup: CDR1 MGHRA, CDR2 YSYEKL. This CDR3 has 17 residues. Trimming removed 2 bases at V and 6 bases at J, with 19 bases between. The CDR3 protein is CASSQIPLGQRDEKLFF. DNA for the CDR3: TGCGCCAGCAGCCAAATTCCCCTAGGACAGCGAGATGAAAAACTGTTTTTT.

The V and J genes are TRBV28 and TRBJ2-6; D remains ambiguous. CDR3 length: 15 residues. The germline V gene has CDR1 MDHEN and CDR2 SYDVKM. V dropped 4 bases and J dropped 0 bases, with 7 bases sitting between them. CDR3 bases: TGTGCCAGCAGTTGGAGTGGCTCTGGGGCCAACGTCCTGACTTTC. Residues: CASSWSGSGANVLTF.